This TCR beta chain originates from a study of T-cell memory formation after mild COVID-19. At the level of the study: For the most part, TCR clusters were specific to one donor.

This clonotype occurred many times. The antigen remains undetermined. Overall study findings and caveats: In pre-infection memory, a portion of responding clones appeared, which suggested that cross-reactive memory joined. Shrinking CD4+ clones were chiefly CM and EM; CD8+ ones were chiefly EMRA.

From germline, CDR1 is SGHRS and CDR2 YFSETQ. The CDR3 has 13 amino acids. The V and J ends lost 4 bases and 6 bases, in that order; junction bases with no gene match: 6. TCRdb re-called the 5' RACE reads through MiXCR, storing one row per CDR3 protein. The table shows roughly 560,000 distinct CDR3 sequences, with around 21% occurring only once. J is TRBJ1-1 and V is TRBV5-1; 7 nucleotides line up with TRBD1. The specimen sequenced was PBMCs or a T cell subset sorted from them (not recorded which). This TCR was recovered from an adult woman who had mild COVID-19 (a few samples of this study predate the infection). Cell type and time point are not known. The CDR3 sequence: CASSPGTVSEAFF. The CDR3 DNA reads TGCGCCAGCAGCCCGGGGACAGTGTCTGAAGCTTTCTTT. The full variable domain, rest sourced from reference TRBV5-1 and TRBJ1-1, is KAGVTQTPRYLIKTRGQQVTLSCSPISGHRSVSWYQQTPGQGLQFLFEYFSETQRNKGNFPGRFSGRQFSNSRSEMNVSTLELGDSALYLCASSPGTVSEAFFGQGTRLTVV.